What follows describes a single TCR beta chain. Antigen: not known. This sample stems from a study of PD-1 blockade in classical Hodgkin lymphoma. CDR3 length equals 14 residues. Trimming took 3 bases from V and 5 from J; bases not matched to a gene: 7. Germline CDR1 is SNHLY and CDR2 is FYNNEI. TCRdb keeps only in-frame clones here, not all; method: immunoSEQ multiplex PCR. The top ten hold 9.2% of the sample, which has more than 140,000 clones, around four fifths seen once. Broader study findings: Differences between repertoires have undefined causes, possibly disease activity or prior therapy.

Each of the patients experienced relapse following autologous stem cell transplantation, and their brentuximab vedotin exposure differed. The clonotype originates from a human donor with classical Hodgkin lymphoma. This specimen was peripheral blood mononuclear cells (PBMCs), taken before the second cycle of nivolumab. The J gene is TRBJ2-7, the V gene TRBV2; 7 bases fit TRBD1. The CDR3 reads CASSDNRGRDEQYF. CDR3 DNA sequence: TGTGCCAGCAGTGATAACAGGGGCCGGGACGAGCAGTACTTC.